This T cell receptor beta chain was identified during a study of blood T cell repertoires in COVID-19. Study-level information: Sites in the United States, Italy and Spain provided acute and convalescent COVID-19 samples. T cells, B-cell-depleted T cells, or PBMCs provided the cDNA or gDNA that served as material.

This clone came up once. Residents of 24 US areas, aged roughly 18 to 89 years, made up the participants. Method: immunoSEQ multiplex PCR; TCRdb's copy keeps in-frame clones and lacks some. The sample lists 180,000 or so clones, 82% occurring once. Sequencing was performed on PBMCs or T cells enriched from blood (not recorded which). This receptor was obtained from a man over 45 who had recovered from COVID-19.

The CDR3 region is CASSLGMSGADTQYF. DNA for the CDR3: TGCGCCAGCAGCTTGGGAATGTCGGGGGCAGATACGCAGTATTTT. The chain combines TRBV5-1 with TRBJ2-3; D is perhaps TRBD2 (6 bases). Trimming took 0 bases from V and 4 from J, leaving 12 bases between them. The CDR3 has 15 amino acids. CDR1 and CDR2 (germline): SGHRS, YFSETQ.